This T cell receptor (beta chain) is from a study of CD8 T cells in ankylosing spondylitis. Findings and limits, study-wide: Characteristic of ankylosing spondylitis blood, it appeared, was a TCR beta motif comprising about eight highly homologous variants. Within peripheral blood, clones linked to disease were CD8+ and relatively rare.

CDR3 length: 15 amino acids. Trimming took 0 bases from V and 6 from J, leaving 14 bases between them. Germline CDR1 and CDR2: SGHRS and YFSETQ. Quantitative barcoded 5'-RACE was used to prepare TCR beta libraries. MiXCR, applied by TCRdb to the 5' RACE reads, yields one record per CDR3 protein. The data contain approximately 300,000 distinct CDR3 sequences, around 19% of them seen just once; the ten biggest clones take up roughly 7.3%. Remarks on this clonotype: Its antigen is currently unknown.

The chain couples TRBV5-1 to TRBJ2-3, with no clear D. The sequence was collected from a male donor with ankylosing spondylitis or in good health (not recorded which). Sequencing input: blood, either unsorted or a sorted T cell fraction (not recorded which). The CDR3 DNA follows: TGCGCCAGCAGCTTGGGACTTCAGGTTCGGGATACGCAGTATTTT. It is translated as CASSLGLQVRDTQYF.